These T cell receptor beta chains were read from a single sample in a study of metastatic and nonmetastatic thyroid tumors. TCRdb reanalyzed the PCR reads with MiXCR. The repertoire has about 30,000 clones, more than 20% of them found once; the top ten carry under 45%. Sequenced material: blood. The receptors derive from a female donor with papillary thyroid cancer or a benign thyroid nodule (not recorded which). Some clones in this sample may be carry-over from other donors' samples. Both conserved end residues are part of each CDR3. Fields, in order: J gene, V gene, clone size, D gene, CDR3 protein, CDR3 DNA. A D gene is named only where the DNA matches it firmly. For some rows the clone size is stated as once, few or many, or as a class when expanded; others skip it.

j_call: TRBJ2-1; v_call: TRBV6-5; clone_size: few; d_call: -; cdr3_aa: CASSYSFVSPHEQFF; cdr3_nt: TGTGCTAGCAGTTACTCGTTTGTCTCGCCCCATGAGCAGTTCTTC
j_call: TRBJ1-1; v_call: TRBV20-1; clone_size: many; d_call: -; cdr3_aa: CSARDPGRGGPYTEAFF; cdr3_nt: TGCAGTGCTAGAGATCCGGGGAGGGGGGGCCCGTACACTGAAGCTTTCTTT
j_call: TRBJ2-6; v_call: TRBV6-1; clone_size: few; d_call: TRBD1; cdr3_aa: CASSLQTGTGANVLTF; cdr3_nt: TGTGCCAGCAGTCTACAGACAGGGACTGGGGCCAACGTCCTGACTTTC
j_call: TRBJ1-1; v_call: TRBV4-1; clone_size: many; d_call: -; cdr3_aa: CASSQGSMNTEAFF; cdr3_nt: TGCGCCAGCAGCCAAGGGAGCATGAACACTGAAGCTTTCTTT
j_call: TRBJ1-1; v_call: TRBV6-1; clone_size: many; d_call: -; cdr3_aa: CAMRGVSSGEAFF; cdr3_nt: TGTGCCATGAGGGGCGTCAGCTCGGGTGAAGCTTTCTTT
j_call: TRBJ1-5; v_call: TRBV5-6; clone_size: -; d_call: -; cdr3_aa: CASSFGTGTRSNQPQHF; cdr3_nt: TGTGCCAGCAGCTTTGGAACCGGGACCCGGAGCAATCAGCCCCAGCATTTT
j_call: TRBJ1-1; v_call: TRBV7-9; clone_size: -; d_call: -; cdr3_aa: CASSLWSDGHTEAFF; cdr3_nt: TGTGCCAGCAGCTTATGGTCAGACGGGCACACTGAAGCTTTCTTT
j_call: TRBJ2-5; v_call: TRBV12-3/TRBV12-4; clone_size: few; d_call: -; cdr3_aa: CASTWAGKMETQYF; cdr3_nt: TGTGCCAGCACTTGGGCAGGGAAGATGGAGACCCAGTACTTC
j_call: TRBJ2-6; v_call: TRBV20-1; clone_size: -; d_call: -; cdr3_aa: CSAPQIDLEFSGANVLTF; cdr3_nt: TGCAGTGCTCCTCAGATTGACTTAGAGTTCTCTGGGGCCAACGTCCTGACTTTC
j_call: TRBJ1-5; v_call: TRBV28; clone_size: many; d_call: TRBD1; cdr3_aa: CASSTDRGYRNQPQHF; cdr3_nt: TGTGCCAGCAGTACCGACAGGGGATATAGGAATCAGCCCCAGCATTTT
j_call: TRBJ1-5; v_call: TRBV20-1; clone_size: -; d_call: -; cdr3_aa: CSALILGSNQPQHF; cdr3_nt: TGCAGTGCTCTCATTTTGGGCAGCAATCAGCCCCAGCATTTT
j_call: TRBJ2-5; v_call: TRBV7-7; clone_size: many; d_call: TRBD2; cdr3_aa: CASSSGLAGVTQYF; cdr3_nt: TGTGCTAGCAGCTCGGGACTAGCGGGGGTGACCCAGTACTTC
j_call: TRBJ1-4; v_call: TRBV3-1; clone_size: -; d_call: -; cdr3_aa: CASSQGGYEKLFF; cdr3_nt: TGTGCCAGCAGCCAAGGTGGATATGAAAAACTGTTTTTT
j_call: TRBJ2-3; v_call: TRBV24-1; clone_size: many; d_call: -; cdr3_aa: CATSDSNFRGVGTDTQYF; cdr3_nt: TGTGCCACCAGTGATTCCAACTTCAGGGGGGTAGGGACAGATACGCAGTATTTT
j_call: TRBJ1-1; v_call: TRBV5-1; clone_size: -; d_call: TRBD1; cdr3_aa: CSSSLRGRVKNTEAFF; cdr3_nt: TGCTCCAGCAGCTTAAGGGGGCGGGTTAAGAACACTGAAGCTTTCTTT
j_call: TRBJ2-2; v_call: TRBV30; clone_size: -; d_call: TRBD2; cdr3_aa: CAWSYTSGEPFF; cdr3_nt: TGTGCCTGGAGCTACACTAGCGGGGAGCCGTTTTTT
j_call: TRBJ2-1; v_call: TRBV19; clone_size: medium-sized; d_call: TRBD2; cdr3_aa: CASSIPGGPPEQFF; cdr3_nt: TGTGCCAGTAGTATTCCGGGAGGGCCACCCGAGCAGTTCTTC
j_call: TRBJ2-7; v_call: TRBV20-1; clone_size: -; d_call: -; cdr3_aa: CSARDRVRASYEQYF; cdr3_nt: TGCAGTGCTAGAGATAGAGTTAGAGCCAGCTACGAGCAGTACTTC
j_call: TRBJ2-1; v_call: TRBV11-2; clone_size: -; d_call: TRBD2; cdr3_aa: CASSLERIAGNTGEQFF; cdr3_nt: TGTGCCAGCAGCTTAGAAAGGATAGCGGGGAATACCGGTGAGCAGTTCTTC
j_call: TRBJ2-2; v_call: TRBV7-9; clone_size: -; d_call: -; cdr3_aa: CASSLQGNTGELFF; cdr3_nt: TGTGCCAGCAGCTTACAGGGAAACACCGGGGAGCTGTTTTTT
j_call: TRBJ1-2; v_call: TRBV12-3/TRBV12-4; clone_size: few; d_call: -; cdr3_aa: CASSFNAENYGYTF; cdr3_nt: TGTGCCAGCAGTTTCAACGCGGAGAACTATGGCTACACCTTC
j_call: TRBJ1-1; v_call: TRBV5-1; clone_size: many; d_call: -; cdr3_aa: CASSLSSANTEAFF; cdr3_nt: TGCGCCAGCAGCTTGTCTTCAGCTAACACTGAAGCTTTCTTT
j_call: TRBJ2-2; v_call: TRBV12-3/TRBV12-4; clone_size: many; d_call: TRBD2; cdr3_aa: CASSLWRGGGTGELFF; cdr3_nt: TGTGCCAGCAGTTTGTGGCGGGGGGGCGGCACCGGGGAGCTGTTTTTT
j_call: TRBJ2-3; v_call: TRBV20-1; clone_size: -; d_call: -; cdr3_aa: CSARRANTQYF; cdr3_nt: TGCAGTGCGCGGAGGGCCAATACGCAGTATTTT
j_call: TRBJ1-1; v_call: TRBV18; clone_size: many; d_call: -; cdr3_aa: CASSPGGAVEAFF; cdr3_nt: TGTGCCAGCTCACCGGGAGGGGCAGTCGAAGCTTTCTTT
j_call: TRBJ1-2; v_call: TRBV5-1; clone_size: many; d_call: TRBD1; cdr3_aa: CASSLQGGNNYGYTF; cdr3_nt: TGCGCCAGCAGCTTGCAAGGGGGCAATAACTATGGCTACACCTTC
j_call: TRBJ1-2; v_call: TRBV28; clone_size: few; d_call: -; cdr3_aa: CASSLVPRYGYTF; cdr3_nt: TGTGCCAGCAGTTTGGTTCCGCGTTATGGCTACACCTTC
j_call: TRBJ1-1; v_call: TRBV2; clone_size: -; d_call: TRBD1; cdr3_aa: CASSRTGVGTEAFF; cdr3_nt: TGTGCCAGCAGTCGGACAGGGGTCGGTACTGAAGCTTTCTTT
j_call: TRBJ2-1; v_call: TRBV29-1; clone_size: many; d_call: -; cdr3_aa: CSVESGHYNEQFF; cdr3_nt: TGCAGCGTAGAATCCGGGCACTACAATGAGCAGTTCTTC
j_call: TRBJ2-2; v_call: TRBV6-4; clone_size: few; d_call: TRBD1; cdr3_aa: CASRGQGTNTGELFF; cdr3_nt: TGTGCCAGCAGAGGACAGGGGACGAACACCGGGGAGCTGTTTTTT
j_call: TRBJ1-2; v_call: TRBV20-1; clone_size: many; d_call: -; cdr3_aa: CSAADGVYGYTF; cdr3_nt: TGCAGTGCTGCTGATGGGGTTTATGGCTACACCTTC
j_call: TRBJ1-4; v_call: TRBV6-1; clone_size: many; d_call: TRBD1; cdr3_aa: CASSEGTGVEKLFF; cdr3_nt: TGTGCCAGCAGTGAAGGGACAGGGGTTGAAAAACTGTTTTTT
j_call: TRBJ1-2; v_call: TRBV20-1; clone_size: -; d_call: -; cdr3_aa: CSASPDTGYTF; cdr3_nt: TGCAGTGCTAGTCCCGATACAGGCTACACCTTC
j_call: TRBJ2-1; v_call: TRBV20-1; clone_size: many; d_call: -; cdr3_aa: CSARDLNSYNEQFF; cdr3_nt: TGCAGTGCTAGAGACCTCAACTCCTACAATGAGCAGTTCTTC
j_call: TRBJ1-2; v_call: TRBV7-2; clone_size: -; d_call: -; cdr3_aa: CASSFRQESYTF; cdr3_nt: TGTGCCAGCAGCTTCAGACAGGAGAGCTACACCTTC
j_call: TRBJ1-2; v_call: TRBV30; clone_size: many; d_call: TRBD1; cdr3_aa: CAWSQGGDYGYTF; cdr3_nt: TGTGCCTGGTCTCAGGGGGGGGACTATGGCTACACCTTC